This TCR beta chain was identified during a study of T-cell memory formation after mild COVID-19. There are a few counts of this clonotype. Its antigen is as yet unknown. Study-level results: Several responding clones turned up in pre-infection memory, indicating that cross-reactive memory may have taken part. Among contracting clones, CD4+ were mainly CM/EM and CD8+ enriched in EMRA. The second-wave clones peaking on day 37 were not confirmed as SARS-CoV-2-specific.

This CDR3 is built from 15 residues. The V end was cut by 0 bases, the J end by 0 bases, with 8 bases between. Germline V gene lookup returns CDR1 LGHNA and CDR2 YSLEER. TCRdb redid the calling of the 5' RACE reads with MiXCR, one entry per CDR3 protein. Found here are 300,000 to 400,000 distinct CDR3 sequences, around 15% of them singletons; the top ten hold 20% to 25%. This clonotype originated in a man aged 18 to 29 who had mild COVID-19 (a few samples of this study predate the infection). Cell type and time point are not known. The V call is TRBV4-3, the J call TRBJ1-1, with a tentative D call TRBD1 (5 bases). Material for sequencing was PBMCs or a T cell subset sorted from them (not recorded which). DNA for the CDR3: TGCGCCAGCAGCCAAGATCCAGGGATGAACACTGAAGCTTTCTTT. Translation: CASSQDPGMNTEAFF.